The subject of this entry is one T cell receptor beta chain. Its antigen is undetermined. The source of the sample is a study of T cells after posttransplantation cyclophosphamide. The V gene lost 5 bases and the J gene lost 4 bases, with 18 bases spanning the gap. The CDR3 extends over 15 amino acids. Germline V CDR1 and CDR2: SGHRS, YFSETQ. Produced via immunoSEQ multiplex PCR; TCRdb's table is partial and in-frame only. The table has about 9,800 clones, more than 70% seen once. Sampled 1 year posttransplant, controls received myeloablative marrow transplants, methotrexate and a calcineurin inhibitor. Whole-study results and caveats: Recipient CMV seropositivity and CMV reactivation strongly tracked TRB clonality. Donor-recipient repertoire similarity was low at 1-2 months, rising over year one. Tissue-infiltrating T cells from skin or gut overlapped little with blood T cells.

The TCR sequence derives from a male patient aged 45-60 years who received an allogeneic stem cell transplant from an unrelated donor, was CMV-positive, and had chronic GVHD only. Some T cells may originate from the graft donor. This material consisted of PBMCs, taken 430 to 450 days after allogeneic stem cell transplant with calcineurin inhibitor and methotrexate. The chain uses TRBV5-1 and TRBJ1-1; perhaps TRBD1 as D (6 bases). CDR3: CASSAGQRSGTEAFF. The CDR3, as DNA: TGCGCCAGCAGTGCAGGACAGCGGTCGGGCACTGAAGCTTTCTTT.